This T cell receptor (beta chain) emerged from a study of neurological immune-mediated disorders. Broader study findings: HTLV-1-associated myelopathy showed the most TCR clonal expansion; multiple sclerosis the least, below healthy controls.

This clonotype has a count of ten or more. Its target is unknown. The team produced cDNA through 5'RACE using 10-nucleotide random UMIs. TCRdb fed the 5' RACE reads into MiXCR, producing one record per CDR3 protein. The sample shows 64,000 or so distinct CDR3 sequences, approximately 10% of them seen only once. The sample's time point: longitudinal time-point 1 (baseline). The study built unsorted libraries from 2 million PBMCs kept at -80 C. CDR1 and CDR2 (germline): MDHEN, SYDVKM. The junction had 7 bases not matched to a gene; V was cut back by 6 bases and J by 3 bases. The CDR3 is 14 residues long. The clonotype was recovered from a man younger than 40 in good health. The chain is built from TRBV28 and TRBJ2-5, with 7 bases aligning to TRBD1. The sample taken for sequencing was PBMCs. The chain's CDR3 is CASRARGTEETQYF. In nucleotides, the CDR3 is TGTGCCAGCAGAGCCCGAGGGACAGAAGAGACCCAGTACTTC.